A single sample is the source of the 5 T cell receptor beta chains below, sequenced in a study of technical replicates of blood from four donors. Libraries were prepared by immunoSEQ multiplex PCR; TCRdb keeps only in-frame clonotypes and omits some of them. This repertoire shows tens of thousands of clones, roughly 92% found once; its top ten account for over 0.35%. Specimen: T cells isolated from PBMCs. Every receptor here comes from a human donor in good health.

V and J are TRBV11-2 and TRBJ2-7; D gene unclear. Germline loops: CDR1 SGHAT, CDR2 FQNNGV. Trimming removed 4 bases at V and 7 bases at J, with 5 bases between. The CDR3 has 10 amino acids. The DNA for the CDR3 is TGTGCCAGCAGCTACACAGAGCAGTACTTC. Its protein is CASSYTEQYF. The full variable domain, in which reference TRBV11-2 and TRBJ2-7 provide the parts outside the CDR3, is EAGVAQSPRYKIIEKRQSVAFWCNPISGHATLYWYQQILGQGPKLLIQFQNNGVVDDSQLPKDRFSAERLKGVDSTLKIQPAKLEDSAVYLCASSYTEQYFGPGTRLTVT.

This chain joins TRBV27 and TRBJ2-3, with 8 bases aligning to TRBD1. The CDR3 covers 15 residues. After removal of 4 bases from V and 2 bases from J, the junction contained 5 bases not matched to a gene. CDR1 and CDR2 (germline): MNHEY, SMNVEV (reference sequence). In DNA, the CDR3 is TGTGCCAGCAGTTCACAGGGGGGACCCACAGATACGCAGTATTTT. Translated: CASSSQGGPTDTQYF.

This chain links TRBV11-2 with TRBJ1-4; 7 positions agree with TRBD1. With V trimmed by 7 bases and J by 8 bases, 10 bases remained unmatched. This CDR3 is 14 amino acids long. Germline V gives CDR1 SGHAT, CDR2 FQNNGV. The CDR3 coding sequence is TGTGCCAGCACCGGGGACAGCCCTCCCGAAAAACTGTTTTTT. Amino acid sequence: CASTGDSPPEKLFF. Complete variable domain (other parts from reference TRBV11-2 and TRBJ1-4): EAGVAQSPRYKIIEKRQSVAFWCNPISGHATLYWYQQILGQGPKLLIQFQNNGVVDDSQLPKDRFSAERLKGVDSTLKIQPAKLEDSAVYLCASTGDSPPEKLFFGSGTQLSVL.

The chain is built from TRBV28 and TRBJ2-3; the D gene is possibly TRBD2 (6 bases). The CDR3 runs to 17 residues. The V and J ends lost 1 base and 2 bases respectively, with 16 bases between them. Per the germline V gene, CDR1 is MDHEN and CDR2 is SYDVKM. CDR3 in DNA: TGTGCCAGCAGTTTATTCGGACTACCGGCTATCACAGATACGCAGTATTTT. Translated: CASSLFGLPAITDTQYF. Variable domain in full (rest from reference TRBV28 and TRBJ2-3): DVKVTQSSRYLVKRTGEKVFLECVQDMDHENMFWYRQDPGLGLRLIYFSYDVKMKEKGDIPEGYSVSREKKERFSLILESASTNQTSMYLCASSLFGLPAITDTQYFGPGTRLTVL.

The genes are TRBV19 and TRBJ1-2; TRBD1 aligns across 7 bases. V dropped 2 bases and J dropped 4; count of bases not matched to a gene: 7. Per the germline V gene, CDR1 is LNHDA and CDR2 is SQIVND (reference sequence). This CDR3 is built from 15 residues. The CDR3 DNA reads as TGTGCCAGTAGTATAATCTCGGGGACAGCCTATGGCTACACCTTC. This codes for CASSIISGTAYGYTF.